Here is one T cell receptor (beta chain) with its context. Germline lookup yields CDR1 MDHEN and CDR2 SYDVKM. Trimming cost V 3 bases and J 2 bases, with 11 bases left between them. The CDR3 is made up of 14 amino acids. This sample is part of a study of T cell changes during pregnancy in multiple sclerosis. Assay: immunoSEQ multiplex PCR; the TCRdb copy retains only in-frame clones and omits some. The sample yields about 70,000 clones, about nine tenths seen once. The V call is TRBV28, the J call TRBJ2-7; D might be TRBD2 (6 bases). Specimen: CD4+ T cells from peripheral blood mononuclear cells, collected after pregnancy. This TCR was sampled from a female donor with multiple sclerosis, enrolled in a pregnancy study. As DNA, the CDR3 is TGTGCCAGCAGTTTGGGGGGTCCCACCTACGAGCAGTACTTC. It translates to CASSLGGPTYEQYF. Variable domain in full (rest from reference TRBV28 and TRBJ2-7): DVKVTQSSRYLVKRTGEKVFLECVQDMDHENMFWYRQDPGLGLRLIYFSYDVKMKEKGDIPEGYSVSREKKERFSLILESASTNQTSMYLCASSLGGPTYEQYFGPGTRLTVT.